This TCR beta chain was sequenced during a study of blood T cell repertoires in COVID-19. Whole-study context: Acute-phase and convalescent COVID-19 samples originated in the United States, Italy and Spain. The analysed material was cDNA or gDNA that came from T cells, B-cell-depleted T cells, or PBMCs.

Clones were read by immunoSEQ multiplex PCR, and TCRdb kept only the in-frame ones, dropping some. The sample has approximately 100,000 clones, approximately 72% seen once. The material sequenced was peripheral blood. The receptor was derived from a man aged 70 or older with acute or convalescent COVID-19.

The CDR3 region is CASSLEGQGATQYF. The CDR3 DNA reads as TGCGCCAGCAGCCTGGAGGGACAGGGAGCGACCCAGTACTTC. The chain combines TRBV5-1 with TRBJ2-5, with 9 bases identical to TRBD1. V shed 4 bases and J 7 bases; nucleotides not matched to a gene: 8. The CDR3 runs to 14 residues. Looked up from germline, CDR1 is SGHRS and CDR2 is YFSETQ.